The 14 T cell receptor beta chains given below trace back to one sample, sequenced in a study of Ad26.COV2.S vaccination and SARS-CoV-2 variants. Clones were sequenced by immunoSEQ multiplex PCR, and TCRdb holds only the in-frame ones, with some missing. The data show 440,000 or so clones, roughly 88% seen once. The treatment is: approximately 18 received Ad26.COV2.S at low or high dose, single or two shots; roughly five received placebo; per-sample allocation not given. Sampling happened 63 days after the first vaccine or placebo injection. The source was peripheral blood, collected in a trial of Ad26.COV2.S vaccine versus placebo. The receptor set was obtained from a person between 18 and 65 years old who received the Ad26.COV2.S COVID-19 vaccine or a placebo.

V is TRBV5-1 and J is TRBJ2-5; 12 bases line up with TRBD1. V gave up 4 bases and J gave up 4 bases; unmatched junction bases: 5. The CDR3 is made up of 15 amino acids. Looked up from germline, CDR1 is SGHRS and CDR2 is YFSETQ. CDR3 coding DNA: TGCGCCAGCAGCCGCCGGGACAGGGGGCCAGAGACCCAGTACTTC. Its protein product is CASSRRDRGPETQYF.

The chain is built from TRBV7-9 and TRBJ2-7; possible D gene TRBD1, 6 bases. V was cut by 3 bases and J by 4 bases, with 28 bases left in between. The CDR3 length is 19 residues. Germline V lookup: CDR1 SEHNR, CDR2 FQNEAQ (reference sequence). Here the CDR3 reads CASSFPVSLGQSTGYEQYF. The DNA of the CDR3 is TGTGCCAGCAGCTTTCCCGTTTCTCTAGGACAGTCGACAGGATACGAGCAGTACTTC. Together with reference TRBV7-9 and TRBJ2-7, the CDR3 gives the full variable domain: DTGVSQNPRHKITKRGQNVTFRCDPISEHNRLYWYRQTLGQGPEFLTYFQNEAQLEKSRLLSDRFSAERPKGSFSTLEIQRTEQGDSAMYLCASSFPVSLGQSTGYEQYFGPGTRLTVT.

This chain uses TRBV27 with TRBJ2-1, with D possibly matching TRBD2 (5 bases). V dropped 2 bases and J dropped 0 bases, with 11 bases sitting between them. Germline assignment: CDR1 MNHEY and CDR2 SMNVEV (reference sequence). The CDR3 consists of 16 residues. The CDR3: CASSLGGISSYNEQFF. The CDR3 region has the DNA TGTGCCAGCAGTTTAGGAGGTATCAGCTCCTACAATGAGCAGTTCTTC.

This clone was recorded once. The chain joins TRBV5-6 to TRBJ1-1; weak D call: TRBD1 (5 bases). Per germline, CDR1 SGHDT and CDR2 YYEEEE. Trimming pared 0 bases from V and 3 bases from J, leaving 6 bases between. This CDR3 is built from 13 residues. Here the CDR3 DNA reads TGTGCCAGCAGCTTGGTAGGGGACACTGAAGCTTTCTTT. It translates to CASSLVGDTEAFF.

This clone was seen once. This rearrangement joins TRBV3-1 (or the pseudogene TRBV3-2) to TRBJ2-5; a possible D gene is TRBD2 (6 bases). The CDR3 spans 15 residues. Germline CDR1 LGHDT, CDR2 YNNKEL (reference sequence). V was pared by 6 bases and J by 2 bases, with 16 bases between. CDR3 loop: CASRNTRGGQETQYF. CDR3 nucleotide sequence: TGTGCCAGCAGAAACACACGTGGGGGGCAAGAGACCCAGTACTTC.

The rearrangement joins TRBV7-2 to TRBJ2-6; TRBD1 matches 9 bases. The junction had 3 bases not matched to a gene; V was cut back by 4 bases and J by 2 bases. This CDR3 has 16 amino acids. The germline CDR1 and CDR2 sequences are SGHTA and FQGNSA. CDR3 protein: CASSSNRGPGANVLTF. The CDR3, as DNA: TGTGCCAGCAGCTCGAACAGGGGGCCTGGGGCCAACGTCCTGACTTTC. The complete variable domain, with remaining parts taken from reference TRBV7-2 and TRBJ2-6, reads GAGVSQSPSNKVTEKGKDVELRCDPISGHTALYWYRQSLGQGLEFLIYFQGNSAPDKSGLPSDRFSAERTGGSVSTLTIQRTQQEDSAVYLCASSSNRGPGANVLTFGAGSRLTVL.

V usage is TRBV2 and J usage is TRBJ2-7; 8 positions agree with TRBD2. CDR1 is SNHLY, CDR2 FYNNEI, per germline. This CDR3 has 15 residues. V lost 6 bases to trimming and J lost 2 bases; unmatched junction nucleotides: 9. The CDR3 protein is CASSRPGLGTYEQYF. CDR3 nucleotides: TGTGCCAGCAGCCGACCGGGACTAGGAACCTACGAGCAGTACTTC.

This chain links TRBV6-2 or TRBV6-3 with TRBJ2-7; the D gene is possibly TRBD1 (6 bases). Germline-derived CDR1 and CDR2 are MNHEY and SVGEGT. CDR3 length equals 14 residues. Trimming took 5 bases from V and 3 from J, leaving 14 bases between them. The CDR3 here is CASSARQVGYEQYF. The CDR3 coding sequence is TGTGCCAGCAGTGCGCGACAGGTCGGCTACGAGCAGTACTTC.

The chain uses TRBV9 and TRBJ2-7, with D uncertain. V lost 0 bases and J 2 bases, leaving 9 bases between the germline ends. The V gene's germline CDR1 is SGDLS and CDR2 YYNGEE. CDR3 length: 14 residues. Here the CDR3 DNA reads TGTGCCAGCAGCGTAGCGGCGCTTACCTACGAGCAGTACTTC. Translating it yields CASSVAALTYEQYF.

The V call is TRBV7-6, the J call TRBJ2-7, with TRBD2 matching 8 bases. Per germline, CDR1 SGHVS and CDR2 FNYEAQ. CDR3 length: 18 amino acids. V was clipped by 4 bases and J by 6 bases; unmatched bases: 20. This CDR3 reads CASSSHYRGTSSWGEQYF. CDR3 nucleotide sequence: TGTGCCAGCAGCTCCCATTATAGAGGGACTAGTTCTTGGGGCGAGCAGTACTTC. Combining the CDR3 with reference TRBV7-6 and TRBJ2-7 gives the whole variable domain GAGVSQSPRYKVTKRGQDVALRCDPISGHVSLYWYRQALGQGPEFLTYFNYEAQQDKSGLPNDRFSAERPEGSISTLTIQRTEQRDSAMYRCASSSHYRGTSSWGEQYFGPGTRLTVT.

This clone was seen a few times. The chain recombines TRBV19 with TRBJ1-2, with D tentatively TRBD1 (6 bases). The CDR3 is made up of 19 amino acids. Per the germline V gene, CDR1 is LNHDA and CDR2 is SQIVND (reference sequence). V was trimmed by 2 bases and J by 3 bases, leaving 25 bases between them. The CDR3: CASSISPHLLGAEDYGYTF. The CDR3 DNA sequence: TGTGCCAGTAGTATATCCCCGCACTTGCTGGGGGCAGAGGACTATGGCTACACCTTC.

The V call is TRBV18, the J call TRBJ2-2; no reliable D call. The CDR3 extends over 16 amino acids. The germline gives CDR1 KGHSH, CDR2 LQKENI. Between the trimmed V and J ends, which lost 3 bases and 3 bases, there was a span of 14 bases. CDR3 protein: CASSPRVASDTGELFF. In DNA form, the CDR3 reads TGTGCCAGCTCACCTAGGGTAGCCTCGGACACCGGGGAGCTGTTTTTT.

This clone was observed a single time. This chain uses TRBV24-1 with TRBJ2-5; a weak D match, TRBD2 (5 bases). The germline V and J ends were trimmed by 5 bases and 0 bases, with 9 bases remaining between them. Germline V lookup: CDR1 KGHDR, CDR2 SFDVKD. CDR3 length: 14 amino acids. CDR3 amino acids: CATSGGKYQETQYF. Written as DNA, the CDR3 is TGTGCCACCAGTGGAGGGAAGTACCAAGAGACCCAGTACTTC.

The chain combines TRBV11-2 with TRBJ2-3; 8 bases map to TRBD2. Losses at the gene ends were 5 bases for V and 5 bases for J; bases not matched to a gene: 6. Germline V gene sequence: CDR1 SGHAT, CDR2 FQNNGV. The CDR3 totals 14 residues. CDR3 nucleotides: TGTGCCAGCAGCCTAGGACTAGCTTTAGATACGCAGTATTTT. Its translation is CASSLGLALDTQYF.